These 23 T cell receptor beta chains share one sample of origin, sequenced in a study of blood T cells in healthy people across ages. A J-beta primer mix and a sample-barcoded 5' primer were used in a second PCR of roughly 6 to 11 cycles. TCRdb re-called the 5' RACE reads with MiXCR, one entry per CDR3 protein. Found here are 1.5 million to 2 million distinct CDR3 sequences, around 42% of them singletons; the top ten hold more than 20%. Sequenced: blood. The origin of the receptors is a human donor in good health.

This clonotype turned up a few times. The chain joins TRBV6-6 to TRBJ1-6; D perhaps matches TRBD1 (5 bases). The V gene lost 5 bases and the J gene lost 7 bases, with 15 bases spanning the gap. Germline CDR1 reads MNHNY; CDR2 reads SVGAGI (reference sequence). This CDR3 is 15 amino acids long. In DNA, the CDR3 is TGTGCCAGCAGTCCCCGGGGGACTGAAAATTCACCCCTCCACTTT. It translates to CASSPRGTENSPLHF.

The J gene is TRBJ2-7, the V gene TRBV6-6; D perhaps matches TRBD1 (5 bases). This CDR3 has 12 amino acids. V was cut by 5 bases and J by 10 bases, with 15 bases left in between. Germline values: CDR1 MNHNY, CDR2 SVGAGI (reference sequence). CDR3 sequence reads: CASSADQGTQYF. Here the CDR3 DNA reads TGTGCCAGCAGTGCGGATCAGGGAACCCAGTACTTC.

V is TRBV29-1 and J is TRBJ2-5; D unresolved. The DNA end lines up better with TRBJ2-7; the J call may be wrong. The CDR3 consists of 11 residues. Per germline, CDR1 SQVTM and CDR2 ANQGSEA. The CDR3 region is CSVVDRYEQYF. Written as DNA, the CDR3 is TGCAGCGTTGTCGACCGCTACGAGCAGTACTTC.

This chain connects TRBV21-1 to TRBJ1-5; TRBD1 is the table's D call and was not checked against the DNA. TRBV21-1 corresponds to a pseudogene. The CDR3 sequence is 20 residues long. For the CDR3, the DNA is TGTGCCAGCGATACACCCAACCCGAGGCACAGCATTAGACTCAATCAGCCTCAGCATTTT. It encodes CASDTPNPRHSIRLNQPQHF.

This clonotype was detected ten times or more. This chain connects TRBV4-3 to TRBJ1-2; perhaps TRBD1 as D (5 bases). This CDR3 has 14 amino acids. V dropped 0 bases and J dropped 4 bases, with 9 bases sitting between them. The germline CDR1 and CDR2 sequences are LGHNA and YSLEER. The CDR3 region has the DNA TGCGCCAGCAGCCAAGATCAGGGCATCTATGGCTACACCTTC. Translated: CASSQDQGIYGYTF.

The table lists this clonotype with a few counts. The chain employs TRBV5-1 and TRBJ1-2; possible D gene TRBD1, 5 bases. Per germline, CDR1 SGHRS and CDR2 YFSETQ. The CDR3 consists of 16 residues. Trimming removed 0 bases at V and 2 bases at J, with 14 bases between. In DNA form, the CDR3 reads TGCGCCAGCAGCTTGGCGGTAGGGGTACGCAACTATGGCTACACCTTC. Protein sequence: CASSLAVGVRNYGYTF.

V and J are TRBV20-1 and TRBJ1-2; 8 bases map to TRBD1. The CDR3 is made up of 13 amino acids. Germline V lookup: CDR1 DFQATT, CDR2 SNEGSKA (reference sequence). The V gene end was trimmed by 6 bases and the J gene end by 1 base; junction bases not matched to a gene: 4. The CDR3 spells CSASTGVNYGYTF. CDR3 nucleotides: TGCAGTGCATCGACAGGGGTTAACTATGGCTACACCTTC.

This chain links TRBV7-9 with TRBJ1-2, with D unclear. The germline V and J ends were trimmed by 5 bases and 6 bases, with 10 bases remaining between them. The CDR3 has 12 amino acids. CDR1 SEHNR and CDR2 FQNEAQ come from the germline V gene (reference sequence). The CDR3 DNA reads as TGTGCCAGCAGCGCAGGAGGTAATGGCTACACCTTC. Translated, it gives CASSAGGNGYTF.

A few counts support this clonotype. This chain connects TRBV20-1 to TRBJ1-1; TRBD1 might be the D (5 bases). CDR1 and CDR2 (germline): DFQATT, SNEGSKA (reference sequence). CDR3 size: 11 residues. V gave up 5 bases and J gave up 6 bases, with 10 bases separating them. The CDR3 loop reads CSARDWSEAFF. CDR3 in DNA: TGCAGTGCTCGGGACTGGTCTGAAGCTTTCTTT.

The V and J genes are TRBV6-5 and TRBJ1-1; no definite D call. Trimming removed 0 bases from V and 8 bases from J, with 7 bases in between. The CDR3 is 12 amino acids. Germline CDR1 is MNHEY and CDR2 is SVGAGI. In DNA form, the CDR3 reads TGTGCCAGCAGTTACTCGGGTATGGAAGCTTTCTTT. This codes for CASSYSGMEAFF.

This rearrangement joins TRBV7-2 to TRBJ2-3; 8 bases fit TRBD2. The V gene end was trimmed by 5 bases and the J gene end by 0 bases; junction bases not matched to a gene: 4. Germline V gene sequence: CDR1 SGHTA, CDR2 FQGNSA. This CDR3 region has 15 residues. In DNA, the CDR3 is TGTGCCAGCAGCGACATAGCGGGGAGCACAGATACGCAGTATTTT. Residues: CASSDIAGSTDTQYF. The full variable domain, with the rest looked up from reference TRBV7-2 and TRBJ2-3, is GAGVSQSPSNKVTEKGKDVELRCDPISGHTALYWYRQSLGQGLEFLIYFQGNSAPDKSGLPSDRFSAERTGGSVSTLTIQRTQQEDSAVYLCASSDIAGSTDTQYFGPGTRLTVL.

In this sample, this clonotype turned up a few times. The chain couples TRBV20-1 to TRBJ2-7; 10 bases agree with TRBD2. With V trimmed by 6 bases and J by 6 bases, 8 bases remained unmatched. The CDR3 loop spans 13 amino acids. Germline values: CDR1 DFQATT, CDR2 SNEGSKA (reference sequence). CDR3 sequence reads: CSARRVAGGEQYF. CDR3 nucleotide sequence: TGCAGTGCCCGGAGGGTAGCGGGGGGCGAGCAGTACTTC.

In this sample, this clonotype turned up many times. The chain uses TRBV7-3 and TRBJ2-7; D uncertain. The V and J ends lost 5 bases and 1 base respectively, with 12 bases between them. Germline V gene sequence: CDR1 SGHTA, CDR2 FQGTGA. The CDR3 runs 14 residues. This CDR3 is CASSPLDGSYEQYF. The CDR3 coding sequence is TGTGCCAGCAGCCCCTTGGACGGATCCTACGAGCAGTACTTC. Based on the CDR3 plus reference TRBV7-3 and TRBJ2-7, the full variable domain is GAGVSQTPSNKVTEKGKYVELRCDPISGHTALYWYRQSLGQGPEFLIYFQGTGAADDSGLPNDRFFAVRPEGSVSTLKIQRTERGDSAVYLCASSPLDGSYEQYFGPGTRLTVT.

V usage is TRBV6-2 or TRBV6-3 and J usage is TRBJ2-7; 11 bases fit TRBD2. In germline, CDR1 is MNHEY, CDR2 SVGEGT. CDR3 length: 16 amino acids. Germline trimming cut 8 bases from V and 1 base from J; bases unmatched to any gene: 10. Written as DNA, the CDR3 is TGTGCCAGCGGAGGGGCCGGGACTAGCGGTTCCTACGAGCAGTACTTC. It yields the protein CASGGAGTSGSYEQYF.

Only a few counts were recorded for this clonotype. The V and J genes are TRBV20-1 and TRBJ1-2; D call uncertain. The length of the CDR3 is 12 residues. CDR1 is DFQATT and CDR2 is SNEGSKA in the germline V gene (reference sequence). V was shortened by 4 bases and J by 2 bases, with 8 bases between the two germline ends. The CDR3 loop is CSATAANYGYTF. The CDR3 DNA reads as TGCAGTGCTACGGCGGCAAACTATGGCTACACCTTC.

A few counts support this clonotype. The rearrangement joins TRBV20-1 to TRBJ1-1, with 7 bases fitting TRBD1. Trimming cost V 6 bases and J 7 bases; bases outside gene matches: 5. There are 11 residues in the CDR3. CDR1 and CDR2 from the germline V gene are DFQATT and SNEGSKA (reference sequence). CDR3 in amino acids: CSAQGEIEAFF. CDR3 DNA sequence: TGCAGTGCCCAGGGGGAGATTGAAGCTTTCTTT.

This CDR3 reads CSARDPAGAKNEQFF. CDR3 coding DNA: TGCAGTGCTAGAGATCCAGCGGGGGCCAAGAATGAGCAGTTCTTC. This rearrangement joins TRBV20-1 to TRBJ2-1, with TRBD2 matching 8 bases. J lost 7 bases, V lost 0 bases, and 8 bases had no gene match. Germline-derived CDR1 and CDR2 are DFQATT and SNEGSKA (reference sequence). The length of the CDR3 is 15 residues.

The chain employs TRBV7-9 and TRBJ2-1, with TRBD2 matching over 8 bases. J was trimmed by 8 bases and V by 3 bases; bases with no gene match: 6. Germline CDR1 is SEHNR and CDR2 is FQNEAQ (reference sequence). The CDR3 extends over 14 amino acids. CDR3 DNA: TGTGCCAGCAGCTTCGGGGGGGACCGGCATGAGCAGTTCTTC. Protein product: CASSFGGDRHEQFF.

This chain connects TRBV6-2 or TRBV6-3 to TRBJ2-1; D perhaps matches TRBD1 (6 bases). The CDR3 covers 13 residues. V gave up 7 bases and J gave up 9 bases, with 16 bases separating them. Germline V gene data show CDR1 as MNHEY and CDR2 as SVGEGT. The CDR3 region is CASTYFLGGEQFF. The CDR3 region has the DNA TGTGCCAGCACCTACTTCCTAGGGGGTGAGCAGTTCTTC.

This chain connects TRBV4-3 to TRBJ2-3; 7 bases agree with TRBD2. The germline CDR1 and CDR2 sequences are LGHNA and YSLEER. The CDR3 covers 15 residues. V lost 0 bases to trimming and J lost 12 bases; unmatched junction nucleotides: 12. The CDR3 protein is CASSQDFGRAGTQYF. The CDR3 DNA sequence: TGCGCCAGCAGCCAAGATTTTGGGAGGGCAGGTACACAGTATTTT.

This clonotype showed up just a few times. The genes are TRBV6-6 and TRBJ2-6; TRBD1 matches 10 bases. CDR3 length: 17 residues. The germline gives CDR1 MNHNY, CDR2 SVGAGI (reference sequence). V lost 9 bases, J lost 0 bases, and 8 bases stayed unmatched. The CDR3 is CASARDRGTSGANVLTF. The CDR3 coding sequence is TGTGCCAGTGCCCGGGACAGGGGCACCTCTGGGGCCAACGTCCTGACTTTC.

The chain is built from TRBV7-2 and TRBJ2-7; D assignment may be TRBD1 or TRBD2 (6 bases each). Trimming stripped 5 bases from V and 9 bases from J, with 14 bases between. Germline CDR1 and CDR2: SGHTA and FQGNSA. The CDR3 covers 12 residues. In DNA form, the CDR3 reads TGTGCCAGCAGCAGGAGGGGGGAACGGCAGTACTTC. Translated, it gives CASSRRGERQYF.

The rearrangement links TRBV4-1 to TRBJ2-3; perhaps TRBD2 as D (5 bases). CDR1 and CDR2 from the germline V gene are MGHRA and YSYEKL. The CDR3 has 17 residues. The V end was cut by 3 bases, the J end by 1 base, with 17 bases between. The CDR3 DNA follows: TGCGCCAGCAGCCATGGAGACTACCCGTTTGGCACAGATACGCAGTATTTT. Residues: CASSHGDYPFGTDTQYF.